This entry is about one T cell receptor beta chain. Its antigen is as yet unknown. The sample comes from a study of T cell repertoires in cytomegalovirus infection. About the research overall: Matching HLA type, along with CMV infection, was indicated by public TCR beta signatures. Whole-study results and caveats: It was HLA-C-restricted CMV-specific TCR beta clonotypes that dominated the response ex vivo. Cumulative frequency (of public TCR beta family members) identified carriers of CMV plus the relevant HLA.

TCRdb used MiXCR to reprocess the reads, holding one entry per CDR3 protein. The sample shows fewer than 250,000 distinct CDR3 sequences, approximately 13% of them seen only once. Sequencing was performed on PBMCs. The TCR was taken from a human donor in good health (CMV status not recorded). Some clones in this sample may be carry-over from other donors' samples.

The CDR3 loop is CASSQETRVVPTDTQYF. The CDR3 DNA is TGTGCCAGCAGCCAAGAGACTAGGGTAGTTCCCACAGATACGCAGTATTTT. The chain uses TRBV14 and TRBJ2-3; a weak D match, TRBD2 (6 bases). Trimming shortened V by 0 bases and J by 2 bases, and 15 bases separated the two germline ends. The CDR3 covers 17 residues. In germline, CDR1 is SGHDN, CDR2 FVKESK.